Listed below are T cell receptor beta chains from one sample, sequenced in a study of blood T cell repertoires in COVID-19. The repertoire was sequenced with immunoSEQ multiplex PCR; TCRdb's copy has only in-frame clones and lacks some. The sample lists around 130,000 clones; about 87% were seen once. The sample comprised peripheral blood. These receptors were obtained from a human donor with COVID-19, enrolled during active disease. The donor label of this sample is uncertain. Both conserved end residues are part of each CDR3. A D gene is named only where the DNA matches it firmly.

>TRBV19|13|TRBD1|TRBJ1-2
CASTRQGNYGYTF
TGTGCCAGTACCCGACAGGGAAACTATGGCTACACCTTC
>TRBV15|22|TRBD2|TRBJ2-7
CATSRVPPPISGDLTRYYEQYF
TGTGCCACCAGCAGAGTTCCACCACCCATTAGCGGGGATCTTACCCGGTACTACGAGCAGTACTTC
>TRBV24-1|16|-|TRBJ2-5
CATSQIGSGRQETQYF
TGTGCCACCAGTCAAATCGGGTCGGGTCGGCAAGAGACCCAGTACTTC
>TRBV15|16|TRBD1|TRBJ2-5
CATSRDPTGGGETQYF
TGTGCCACCAGCAGAGATCCGACAGGGGGGGGTGAGACCCAGTACTTC
>TRBV19|16|-|TRBJ2-1
CASSIAPSPSYNEQFF
TGTGCCAGTAGTATAGCCCCTAGTCCGTCCTACAATGAGCAGTTCTTC
>TRBV9|15|TRBD1|TRBJ1-1
CASSVRGTGPTEAFF
TGTGCCAGCAGCGTAAGGGGGACAGGGCCCACTGAAGCTTTCTTT
>TRBV19|16|TRBD1|TRBJ1-5
CASTGQGVDSNQPQHF
TGTGCCAGTACGGGACAGGGGGTCGACAGCAATCAGCCCCAGCATTTT
>TRBV10-2|16|-|TRBJ2-5
CASSESKETVGETQYF
TGCGCCAGCAGTGAGTCGAAAGAAACAGTTGGAGAGACCCAGTACTTC
>TRBV20-1|14|TRBD2|TRBJ2-1
CSASSGLAYNEQFF
TGCAGTGCTAGTTCGGGACTAGCGTACAATGAGCAGTTCTTC
>TRBV5-1|13|-|TRBJ2-5
CASSLTGTETQYF
TGCGCCAGCAGCTTGACAGGGACAGAGACCCAGTACTTC
>TRBV7-9|15|-|TRBJ1-1
CASSSPDTPGPEAFF
TGTGCCAGCAGCTCGCCGGACACCCCGGGCCCTGAAGCTTTCTTT
>TRBV7-6|17|-|TRBJ1-4
CASSPYPLAGGDEKLFF
TGTGCCAGCAGCCCATACCCTCTCGCTGGGGGGGATGAAAAACTGTTTTTT
>TRBV7-9|13|TRBD1|TRBJ2-5
CASCRGQLETQYF
TGTGCCAGTTGCAGGGGGCAATTGGAGACCCAGTACTTC
>TRBV3-1/TRBV3-2|15|-|TRBJ1-6
CASSQKGSGQSPLHF
TGTGCCAGCAGCCAAAAGGGGTCCGGCCAGTCACCCCTCCACTTT
>TRBV19|17|TRBD1|TRBJ2-7
CASSSQSEDTGGYEQCF
TGTGCCAGTAGTTCGCAGTCAGAGGACACAGGGGGCTACGAGCAGTGCTTC
>TRBV18|17|TRBD1|TRBJ1-2
CASSPGTVQGSNYGYTF
TGTGCCAGCTCACCGGGTACGGTACAGGGGTCGAACTATGGCTACACCTTC
>TRBV5-4|16|-|TRBJ2-5
CASSLAMGGGQETQYF
TGTGCCAGCAGCTTGGCGATGGGAGGGGGCCAAGAGACCCAGTACTTC